A single sample gave rise to the 2 T cell receptor beta chains below, sequenced in a study of T-cell memory formation after mild COVID-19. TCRdb recomputed calls from the 5' RACE reads with MiXCR, one row per CDR3 protein. The sample includes roughly 250,000 distinct CDR3 sequences, around 15% of them seen just once. The specimen sequenced was PBMCs or a T cell subset sorted from them (not recorded which). The receptors shown here come from a young man who had mild COVID-19 (a few samples of this study predate the infection). Cell type and time point are not known.

The rearrangement uses TRBV6-1 and TRBJ1-1; the match to TRBD1 covers 9 bases. The V gene end was trimmed by 1 base and the J gene end by 4 bases; junction bases not matched to a gene: 13. Per germline, CDR1 MNHNS and CDR2 SASEGT. This CDR3 contains 18 residues. Written as DNA, the CDR3 is TGTGCCAGCAGTGAAGGTTGGGACAGGGCACTCGTGGCCACTGAAGCTTTCTTT. Translated: CASSEGWDRALVATEAFF.

This clonotype was detected a few times. The rearrangement links TRBV5-1 to TRBJ1-1, with 9 bases identical to TRBD1. Germline CDR1 reads SGHRS; CDR2 reads YFSETQ. The CDR3 is made up of 14 amino acids. V lost 5 bases and J lost 4; bases outside the gene matches: 6. CDR3 sequence reads: CASSYGTGPTEAFF. The CDR3 DNA sequence: TGCGCCAGCAGTTACGGGACAGGGCCCACTGAAGCTTTCTTT.